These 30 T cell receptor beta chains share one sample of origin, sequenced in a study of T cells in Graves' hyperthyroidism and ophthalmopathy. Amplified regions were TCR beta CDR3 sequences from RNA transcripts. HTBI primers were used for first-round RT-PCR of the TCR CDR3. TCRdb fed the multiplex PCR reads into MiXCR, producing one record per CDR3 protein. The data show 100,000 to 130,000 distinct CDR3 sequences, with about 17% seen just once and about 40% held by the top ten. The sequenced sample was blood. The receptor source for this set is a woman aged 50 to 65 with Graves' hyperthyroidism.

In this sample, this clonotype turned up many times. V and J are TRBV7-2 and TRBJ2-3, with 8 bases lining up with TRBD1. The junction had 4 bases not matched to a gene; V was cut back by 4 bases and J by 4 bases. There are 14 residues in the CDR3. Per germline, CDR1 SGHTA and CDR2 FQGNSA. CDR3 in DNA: TGTGCCAGCAGCTATGACAGGGGTCCAGATACGCAGTATTTT. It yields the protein CASSYDRGPDTQYF.

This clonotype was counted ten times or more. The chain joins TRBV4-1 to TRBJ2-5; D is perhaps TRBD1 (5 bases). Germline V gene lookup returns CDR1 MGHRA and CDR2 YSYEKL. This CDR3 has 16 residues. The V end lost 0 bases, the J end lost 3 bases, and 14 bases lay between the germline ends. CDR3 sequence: CASSQEGVGGEETQYF. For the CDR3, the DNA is TGCGCCAGCAGCCAAGAAGGGGTCGGCGGAGAAGAGACCCAGTACTTC.

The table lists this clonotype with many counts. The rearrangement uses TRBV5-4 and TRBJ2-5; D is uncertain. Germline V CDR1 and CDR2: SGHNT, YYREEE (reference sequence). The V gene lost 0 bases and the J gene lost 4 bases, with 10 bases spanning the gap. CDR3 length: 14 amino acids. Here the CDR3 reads CASSLGGIGETQYF. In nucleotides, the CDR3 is TGTGCCAGCAGCTTGGGGGGAATCGGAGAGACCCAGTACTTC.

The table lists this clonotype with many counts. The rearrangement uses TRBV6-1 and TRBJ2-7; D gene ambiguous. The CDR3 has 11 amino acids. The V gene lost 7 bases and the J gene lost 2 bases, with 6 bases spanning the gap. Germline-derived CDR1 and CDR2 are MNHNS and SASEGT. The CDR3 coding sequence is TGTGCCAGCAATGAGGCCTACGAGCAGTACTTC. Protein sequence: CASNEAYEQYF.

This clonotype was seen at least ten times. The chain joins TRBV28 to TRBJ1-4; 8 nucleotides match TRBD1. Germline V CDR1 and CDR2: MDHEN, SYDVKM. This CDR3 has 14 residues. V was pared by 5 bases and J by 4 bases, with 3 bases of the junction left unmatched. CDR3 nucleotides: TGTGCCAGCAGTCTGACAGGGGATAATGAAAAACTGTTTTTT. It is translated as CASSLTGDNEKLFF.

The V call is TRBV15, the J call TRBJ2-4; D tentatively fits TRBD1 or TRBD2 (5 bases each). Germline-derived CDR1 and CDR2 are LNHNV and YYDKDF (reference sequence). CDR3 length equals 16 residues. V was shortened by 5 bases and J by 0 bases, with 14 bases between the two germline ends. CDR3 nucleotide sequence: TGTGCCACCAGCCGGGGACGGGGCGCAGCCAAAAACATTCAGTACTTC. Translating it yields CATSRGRGAAKNIQYF.

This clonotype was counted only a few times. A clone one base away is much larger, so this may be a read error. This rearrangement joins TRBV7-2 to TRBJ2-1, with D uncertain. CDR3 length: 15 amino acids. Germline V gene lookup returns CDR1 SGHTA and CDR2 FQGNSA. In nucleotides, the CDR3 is TGTGCCAGCAGCTTAGCGGGGAACTCCTACAATGAGCAGTCCTTC. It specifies CASSLAGNSYNEQSF.

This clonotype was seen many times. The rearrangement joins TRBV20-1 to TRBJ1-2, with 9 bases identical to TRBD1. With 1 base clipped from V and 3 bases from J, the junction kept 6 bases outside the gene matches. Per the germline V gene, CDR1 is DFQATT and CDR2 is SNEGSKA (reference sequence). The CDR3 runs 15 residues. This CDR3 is CSARVGTGRHYGYTF. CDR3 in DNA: TGCAGTGCTAGAGTCGGGACAGGGAGACACTATGGCTACACCTTC.

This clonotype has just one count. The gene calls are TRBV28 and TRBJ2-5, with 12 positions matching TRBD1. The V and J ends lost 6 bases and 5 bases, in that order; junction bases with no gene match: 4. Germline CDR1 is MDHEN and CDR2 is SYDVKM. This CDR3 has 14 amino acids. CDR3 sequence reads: CASRGQGARETQYF. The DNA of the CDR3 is TGTGCCAGCAGGGGACAGGGGGCCCGGGAGACCCAGTACTTC.

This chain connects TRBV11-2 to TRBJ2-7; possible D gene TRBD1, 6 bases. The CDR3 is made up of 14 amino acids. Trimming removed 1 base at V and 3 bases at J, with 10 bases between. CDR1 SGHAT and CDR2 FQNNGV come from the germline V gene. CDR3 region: CASSLGTGIYEQYF. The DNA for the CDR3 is TGTGCCAGCAGCTTAGGTACAGGGATCTACGAGCAGTACTTC.

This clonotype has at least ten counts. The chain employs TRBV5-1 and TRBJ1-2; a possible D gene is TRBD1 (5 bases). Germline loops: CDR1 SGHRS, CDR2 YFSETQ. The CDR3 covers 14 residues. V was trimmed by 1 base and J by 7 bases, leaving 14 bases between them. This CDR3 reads CASSLQGGAPGYTF. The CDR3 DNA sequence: TGCGCCAGCAGCTTGCAGGGAGGTGCCCCTGGCTACACCTTC. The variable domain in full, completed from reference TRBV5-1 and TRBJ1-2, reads KAGVTQTPRYLIKTRGQQVTLSCSPISGHRSVSWYQQTPGQGLQFLFEYFSETQRNKGNFPGRFSGRQFSNSRSEMNVSTLELGDSALYLCASSLQGGAPGYTFGSGTRLTVV.

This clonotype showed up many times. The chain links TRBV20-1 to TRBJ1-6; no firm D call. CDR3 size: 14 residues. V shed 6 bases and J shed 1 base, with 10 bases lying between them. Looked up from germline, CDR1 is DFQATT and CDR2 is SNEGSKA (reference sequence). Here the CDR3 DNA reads TGCAGTGCCCCCGTCCAGTCCTATAATTCACCCCTCCACTTT. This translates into CSAPVQSYNSPLHF.

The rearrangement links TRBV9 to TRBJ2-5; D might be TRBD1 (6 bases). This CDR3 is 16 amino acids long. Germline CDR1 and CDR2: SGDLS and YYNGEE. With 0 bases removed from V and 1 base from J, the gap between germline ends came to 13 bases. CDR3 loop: CASSVEARGSQETQYF. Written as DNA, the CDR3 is TGTGCCAGCAGCGTAGAGGCCAGGGGTTCCCAAGAGACCCAGTACTTC.

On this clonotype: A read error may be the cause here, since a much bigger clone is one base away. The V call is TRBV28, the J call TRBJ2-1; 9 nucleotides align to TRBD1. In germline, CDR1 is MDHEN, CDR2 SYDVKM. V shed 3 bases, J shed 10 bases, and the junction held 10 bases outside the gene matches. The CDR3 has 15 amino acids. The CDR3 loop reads CASSLGQGVFYEQFF. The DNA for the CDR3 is TGTGCCAGCAGTTTGGGACAGGGAGTGTTCTACGAGCAGTTCTTC.

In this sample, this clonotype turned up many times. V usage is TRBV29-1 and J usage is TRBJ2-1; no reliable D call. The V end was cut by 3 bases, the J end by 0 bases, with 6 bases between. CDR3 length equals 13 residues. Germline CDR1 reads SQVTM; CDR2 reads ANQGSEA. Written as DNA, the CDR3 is TGCAGCGTTGACACCAACTCCTACAATGAGCAGTTCTTC. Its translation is CSVDTNSYNEQFF.

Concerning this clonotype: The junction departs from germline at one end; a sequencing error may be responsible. CDR3 amino acids: CASSRPTSGSPDTQYF. The DNA of the CDR3 is TGTGCTAGCAGCCGCCCGACTAGCGGGAGCCCAGATACGCAGTATTTT. J is TRBJ2-3 and V is TRBV7-7, with 12 bases identical to TRBD2. The CDR3 runs to 16 residues. Germline CDR1 reads SSHAT; CDR2 reads FNYEAQ (reference sequence).

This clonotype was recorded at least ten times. The chain's CDR3 is CASSPPFQRNYNEQFF. In nucleotides, the CDR3 is TGTGCCAGCTCACCACCTTTCCAGAGGAACTACAATGAGCAGTTCTTC. The chain is built from TRBV18 and TRBJ2-1; unclear D gene. V lost 0 bases and J lost 3, with 12 bases in between. The V gene's germline CDR1 is KGHSH and CDR2 LQKENI. This CDR3 spans 16 amino acids.

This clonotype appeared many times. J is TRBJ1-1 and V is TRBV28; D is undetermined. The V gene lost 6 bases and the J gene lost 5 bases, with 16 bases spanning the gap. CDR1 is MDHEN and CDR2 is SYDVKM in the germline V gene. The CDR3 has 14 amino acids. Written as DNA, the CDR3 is TGTGCCAGCAGGACCACAACCCTTAGGACTGAAGCTTTCTTT. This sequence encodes CASRTTTLRTEAFF.

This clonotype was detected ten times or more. For the CDR3, the DNA is TGTGCCAGCAGCCCTAGCGGTAAAAGCTCCTACAATGAGCAGTTCTTC. It yields the protein CASSPSGKSSYNEQFF. The chain employs TRBV6-2 or TRBV6-3 and TRBJ2-1; 7 bases align to TRBD2. The CDR3 consists of 16 residues. Germline values: CDR1 MNHEY, CDR2 SVGEGT. Losses at the gene ends were 6 bases for V and 0 bases for J; bases not matched to a gene: 8.

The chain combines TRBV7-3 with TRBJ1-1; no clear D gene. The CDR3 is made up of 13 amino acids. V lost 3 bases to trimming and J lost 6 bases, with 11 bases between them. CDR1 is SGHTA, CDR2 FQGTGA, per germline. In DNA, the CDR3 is TGTGCCAGCAGCTTTCCTCTGCGATCTGAAGCTTTCTTT. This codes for CASSFPLRSEAFF.

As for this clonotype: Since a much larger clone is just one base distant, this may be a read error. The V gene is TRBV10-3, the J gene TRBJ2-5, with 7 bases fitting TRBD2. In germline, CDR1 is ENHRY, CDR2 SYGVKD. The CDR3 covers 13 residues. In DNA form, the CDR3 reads TGTGCCATCGCAGCTAGCGGTCAAGGGACCCAGTACTTC. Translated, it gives CAIAASGQGTQYF.

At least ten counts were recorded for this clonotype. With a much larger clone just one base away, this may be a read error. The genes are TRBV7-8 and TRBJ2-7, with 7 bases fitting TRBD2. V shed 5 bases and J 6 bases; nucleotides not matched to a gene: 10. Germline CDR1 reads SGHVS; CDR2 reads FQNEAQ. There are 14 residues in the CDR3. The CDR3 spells CASSLAQRDSEQYF. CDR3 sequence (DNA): TGTGCCAGCAGCCTTGCCCAGCGGGATTCCGAGCAGTACTTC.

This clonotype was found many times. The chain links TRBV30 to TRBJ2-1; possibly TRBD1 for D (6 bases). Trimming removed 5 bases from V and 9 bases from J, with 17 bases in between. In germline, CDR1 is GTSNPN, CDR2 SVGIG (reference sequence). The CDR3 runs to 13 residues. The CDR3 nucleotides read TGTGCCTGGGTACGCCTGGGCAGGGGTGAGCAGTTCTTC. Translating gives CAWVRLGRGEQFF.

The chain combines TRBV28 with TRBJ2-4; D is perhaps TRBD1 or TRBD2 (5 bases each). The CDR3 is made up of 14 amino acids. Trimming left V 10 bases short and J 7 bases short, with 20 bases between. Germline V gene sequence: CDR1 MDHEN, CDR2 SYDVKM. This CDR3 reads CATCREGPGNIQYF. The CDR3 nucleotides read TGTGCCACCTGCCGAGAGGGGCCGGGGAACATTCAGTACTTC.

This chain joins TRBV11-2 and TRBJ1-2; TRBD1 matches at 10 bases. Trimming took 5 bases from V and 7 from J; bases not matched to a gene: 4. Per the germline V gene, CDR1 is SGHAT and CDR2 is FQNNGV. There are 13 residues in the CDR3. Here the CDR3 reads CASSDRGRVGYTF. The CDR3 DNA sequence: TGTGCCAGCAGCGACAGGGGGCGCGTTGGCTACACCTTC.

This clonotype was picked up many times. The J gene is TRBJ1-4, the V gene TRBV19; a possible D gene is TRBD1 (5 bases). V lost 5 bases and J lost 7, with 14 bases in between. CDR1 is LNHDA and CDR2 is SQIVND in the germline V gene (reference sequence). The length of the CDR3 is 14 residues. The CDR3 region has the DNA TGTGCCAGTAGTGTCGCAGGGCCCGGTGAAAAACTGTTTTTT. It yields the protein CASSVAGPGEKLFF.

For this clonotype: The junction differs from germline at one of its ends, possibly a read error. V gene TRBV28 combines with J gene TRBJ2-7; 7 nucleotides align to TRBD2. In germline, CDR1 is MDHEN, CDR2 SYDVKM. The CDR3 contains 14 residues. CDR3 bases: TGTGCCAGCAGTTGGGGAGGGGTGCCCTACGAGCAGTCCTTC. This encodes CASSWGGVPYEQSF. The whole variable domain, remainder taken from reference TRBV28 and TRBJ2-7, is DVKVTQSSRYLVKRTGEKVFLECVQDMDHENMFWYRQDPGLGLRLIYFSYDVKMKEKGDIPEGYSVSREKKERFSLILESASTNQTSMYLCASSWGGVPYEQSFGPGTRLTVT.

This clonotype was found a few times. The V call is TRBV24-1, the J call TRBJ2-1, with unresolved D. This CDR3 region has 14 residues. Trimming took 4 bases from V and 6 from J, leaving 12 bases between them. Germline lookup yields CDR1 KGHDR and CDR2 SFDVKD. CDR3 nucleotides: TGTGCCACCAGTGACCCTGACTGGTCCAATGAGCAGTTCTTC. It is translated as CATSDPDWSNEQFF.

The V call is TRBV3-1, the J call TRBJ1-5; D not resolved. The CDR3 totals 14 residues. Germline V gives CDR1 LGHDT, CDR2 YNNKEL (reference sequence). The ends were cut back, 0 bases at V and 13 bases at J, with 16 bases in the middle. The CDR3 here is CASSQEMRSNRQHF. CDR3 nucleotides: TGTGCCAGCAGCCAAGAGATGAGGTCCAATCGTCAGCATTTT.

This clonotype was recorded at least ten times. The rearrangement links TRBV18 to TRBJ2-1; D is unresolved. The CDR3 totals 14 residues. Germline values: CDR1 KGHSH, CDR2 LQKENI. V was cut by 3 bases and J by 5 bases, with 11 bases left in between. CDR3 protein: CASSPRTANNEQFF. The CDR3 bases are TGTGCCAGCTCACCGAGGACGGCCAACAATGAGCAGTTCTTC.